The 20 T cell receptor beta chains below come from one sample, sequenced in a study of regulatory T cells in long-lasting Graves disease. CDR3 regions were amplified by Arm-PCR using iRepertoire HTBI primers to build TCR beta libraries. MiXCR, run by TCRdb on the multiplex PCR reads, gives a single entry per CDR3 protein. The data contain about 560,000 distinct CDR3 sequences, roughly 15% of them singletons. Time point here: newly diagnosed GD, antithyroid drugs for less than 3 months. The TCR library was made from RNA extracted from PBMCs. These data also formed part of another study, on T cells in Graves' hyperthyroidism and ophthalmopathy.

The specimen comprised peripheral blood mononuclear cells (PBMCs), sampled at new diagnosis, from a patient treated with antithyroid drugs. These receptors were collected from a man aged 18-30 years with Graves disease.

This clonotype came up a few times. The V call is TRBV2, the J call TRBJ1-3; the match to TRBD1 covers 8 bases. This CDR3 is 15 amino acids long. Germline V gives CDR1 SNHLY, CDR2 FYNNEI. The V and J ends lost 3 bases and 3 bases, in that order; junction bases with no gene match: 4. The CDR3 region is CASSETGELGNTIYF. CDR3 DNA sequence: TGTGCCAGCAGTGAGACAGGGGAACTTGGAAACACCATATATTTT.

Ten or more counts support this clonotype. V and J are TRBV6-1 and TRBJ1-1; TRBD1 matches at 8 bases. Germline CDR1 is MNHNS and CDR2 is SASEGT. Trimming cost V 9 bases and J 0 bases; bases outside gene matches: 3. The CDR3 extends over 13 amino acids. CDR3 sequence: CASQTGVNTEAFF. CDR3 sequence (DNA): TGTGCCAGTCAGACAGGGGTGAACACTGAAGCTTTCTTT.

This clonotype showed up many times. The chain has TRBV7-9 and TRBJ2-5; D is possibly TRBD1 or TRBD2 (7 bases each). CDR3 length: 17 residues. Germline-derived CDR1 and CDR2 are SEHNR and FQNEAQ (reference sequence). V was shortened by 5 bases and J by 4 bases, with 23 bases between the two germline ends. This CDR3 reads CASSPDTVKRDRETQYF. The CDR3 DNA reads as TGTGCCAGCAGCCCCGATACTGTCAAGCGGGACAGAGAGACCCAGTACTTC.

The gene calls are TRBV20-1 and TRBJ2-7, with 9 bases lining up with TRBD2. The germline V gene has CDR1 DFQATT and CDR2 SNEGSKA (reference sequence). This CDR3 has 13 amino acids. Trimming at V came to 3 bases and at J to 6 bases, leaving 6 bases not matched to a gene. CDR3 DNA: TGCAGTGCTAGGATGGTAGCGGGAGCCGAGCAGTACTTC. Translation: CSARMVAGAEQYF.

V gene TRBV10-3 combines with J gene TRBJ1-1, with D possibly TRBD1 on 5 matching bases. Germline-derived CDR1 and CDR2 are ENHRY and SYGVKD. Between the trimmed V and J ends, which lost 8 bases and 2 bases, there was a span of 12 bases. This CDR3 region has 13 residues. The CDR3 spells CAIGHGGNTEAFF. In DNA form, the CDR3 reads TGTGCCATCGGTCACGGGGGAAACACTGAAGCTTTCTTT.

This clonotype was seen repeatedly, ten times or more. The genes are TRBV18 and TRBJ2-7; D not resolved. V was pared by 3 bases and J by 5 bases, with 11 bases between. This CDR3 has 13 amino acids. Germline-derived CDR1 and CDR2 are KGHSH and LQKENI. CDR3 loop: CASSPFTRDEQYF. Written as DNA, the CDR3 is TGTGCCAGCTCACCTTTTACTCGCGACGAGCAGTACTTC.

This clonotype was seen repeatedly, ten times or more. V usage is TRBV12-3 or TRBV12-4 and J usage is TRBJ1-1; possible D gene TRBD1, 5 bases. This CDR3 has 15 residues. Trimming cost V 5 bases and J 0 bases, with 13 bases left between them. CDR3 bases: TGTGCCAGCAGTCGTCGGGACGGCATGAACACTGAAGCTTTCTTT. Encoded protein: CASSRRDGMNTEAFF.

This clonotype showed up just a few times. This sequence joins TRBV15 and TRBJ2-1; maybe TRBD2 (7 bases). CDR3 length equals 14 residues. Per the germline V gene, CDR1 is LNHNV and CDR2 is YYDKDF (reference sequence). V was shortened by 3 bases and J by 7 bases, with 13 bases between the two germline ends. This CDR3 reads CATSRRGGGNEQFF. DNA of the CDR3: TGTGCCACCAGCAGGCGGGGAGGGGGAAATGAGCAGTTCTTC.

This clonotype was detected only a few times. J is TRBJ2-3 and V is TRBV20-1, with D perhaps TRBD1 (5 bases). The CDR3 contains 14 residues. V lost 0 bases to trimming and J lost 4 bases, with 11 bases between them. CDR1 DFQATT and CDR2 SNEGSKA come from the germline V gene (reference sequence). CDR3 DNA sequence: TGCAGTGCTAGAGATGAGGCAGGGCCAGATACGCAGTATTTT. Translating it yields CSARDEAGPDTQYF.

This clonotype appeared a single time. The rearrangement links TRBV27 to TRBJ2-5, with D perhaps TRBD1 or TRBD2 (5 bases each). V lost 3 bases and J 6 bases, leaving 14 bases between the germline ends. The CDR3 is 14 residues long. Germline V gene sequence: CDR1 MNHEY, CDR2 SMNVEV (reference sequence). The CDR3 loop is CASSFNSGRQTQYF. The CDR3 bases are TGTGCCAGCAGTTTCAATTCAGGGAGACAGACCCAGTACTTC.

J is TRBJ1-6 and V is TRBV27; 11 positions match TRBD1. Germline trimming cut 6 bases from V and 4 bases from J; bases unmatched to any gene: 2. Germline values: CDR1 MNHEY, CDR2 SMNVEV (reference sequence). The length of the CDR3 is 15 residues. Here the CDR3 DNA reads TGTGCCAGCAGCCGGGACAGGGGGTATAATTCACCCCTCCACTTT. Protein sequence: CASSRDRGYNSPLHF.

The table lists this clonotype with many counts. At one boundary the junction diverges from the germline segment, which might be a read error. The CDR3 reads CSAGEGDGRNSYNEQFF. The CDR3 coding sequence is TGCAGTGCTGGAGAGGGGGACGGAAGAAACTCCTACAATGAGCAGTTCTTC. V gene TRBV20-1 combines with J gene TRBJ2-1; D is perhaps TRBD1 (6 bases). This CDR3 is 17 amino acids long. Germline CDR1 is DFQATT and CDR2 is SNEGSKA (reference sequence).

The chain uses TRBV20-1 and TRBJ1-4; 8 nucleotides agree with TRBD1. CDR1 and CDR2 (germline): DFQATT, SNEGSKA (reference sequence). This CDR3 contains 15 residues. J was trimmed by 2 bases and V by 0 bases; bases with no gene match: 2. CDR3 in DNA: TGCAGTGCTAGAGATCAGGGGGCTACTAATGAAAAACTGTTTTTT. Translation gives CSARDQGATNEKLFF.

This rearrangement joins TRBV5-1 to TRBJ1-2; TRBD1 aligns across 7 bases. Trimming took 4 bases from V and 2 from J; bases not matched to a gene: 8. The CDR3 contains 15 residues. The germline CDR1 and CDR2 sequences are SGHRS and YFSETQ. CDR3 coding DNA: TGCGCCAGCAGCGAAAATCCAGGGGGAAACTATGGCTACACCTTC. This codes for CASSENPGGNYGYTF.

Ten or more counts support this clonotype. The V and J genes are TRBV27 and TRBJ1-6; no clear D. The V and J ends lost 4 bases and 7 bases respectively, with 17 bases between them. The germline gives CDR1 MNHEY, CDR2 SMNVEV (reference sequence). The CDR3 covers 16 residues. CDR3 DNA sequence: TGTGCCAGCAGTTACCAATTCGTCCGCGGGAATTCACCCCTCCACTTT. Translating it yields CASSYQFVRGNSPLHF.

This clonotype was counted between two and nine times. For the CDR3, the DNA is TGCAGTGCCGAGACTACCCAAGAGACCCAGTACTTC. Translated, it gives CSAETTQETQYF. The chain couples TRBV20-1 to TRBJ2-5, with TRBD2 as a possible D gene (5 bases). In germline, CDR1 is DFQATT, CDR2 SNEGSKA (reference sequence). Trimming took off 6 bases at V and 1 base at J, with 9 bases between the two ends. The CDR3 length is 12 residues.

This clonotype was seen repeatedly, ten times or more. V and J are TRBV20-1 and TRBJ1-1, with TRBD1 matching over 7 bases. The CDR3 has 13 amino acids. Trimming at V came to 4 bases and at J to 0 bases, leaving 2 bases not matched to a gene. Looked up from germline, CDR1 is DFQATT and CDR2 is SNEGSKA (reference sequence). The CDR3 sequence: CSANRGLNTEAFF. The CDR3 coding sequence is TGCAGTGCTAACAGGGGCCTGAACACTGAAGCTTTCTTT.

This clonotype was seen ten or more times. V and J are TRBV2 and TRBJ2-1; TRBD2 matches at 11 bases. CDR3 length equals 14 residues. The V segment lost 4 bases and the J segment 9 bases; nucleotides outside the gene matches: 5. Per germline, CDR1 SNHLY and CDR2 FYNNEI. CDR3 coding DNA: TGTGCCAGCAGTGGACTAGCGGGAATCGTTGAGCAGTTCTTC. Translating it yields CASSGLAGIVEQFF.

This clonotype was seen ten or more times. The chain has TRBV11-2 and TRBJ2-7; tentatively, D is TRBD2 (7 bases). With 0 bases removed from V and 2 bases from J, the gap between germline ends came to 11 bases. The CDR3 covers 15 residues. Germline V gene data show CDR1 as SGHAT and CDR2 as FQNNGV. The CDR3 reads CASSLDRGRAYEQYF. CDR3 bases: TGTGCCAGCAGCTTAGATAGGGGGAGGGCCTACGAGCAGTACTTC. The variable domain in full, with the rest retrieved from reference TRBV11-2 and TRBJ2-7, is EAGVAQSPRYKIIEKRQSVAFWCNPISGHATLYWYQQILGQGPKLLIQFQNNGVVDDSQLPKDRFSAERLKGVDSTLKIQPAKLEDSAVYLCASSLDRGRAYEQYFGPGTRLTVT.

This clonotype was seen at least ten times. V gene TRBV29-1 combines with J gene TRBJ1-1, with 7 bases fitting TRBD1. The CDR3 extends over 13 amino acids. Trimming removed 6 bases from V and 3 bases from J; junction bases left unmatched: 7. From germline, CDR1 is SQVTM and CDR2 ANQGSEA. Here the CDR3 reads CSVRGRGDTEAFF. CDR3 bases: TGCAGCGTAAGAGGCAGGGGGGACACTGAAGCTTTCTTT. The full variable domain, its missing parts supplied by reference TRBV29-1 and TRBJ1-1, is SAVISQKPSRDICQRGTSLTIQCQVDSQVTMMFWYRQQPGQSLTLIATANQGSEATYESGFVIDKFPISRPNLTFSTLTVSNMSPEDSSIYLCSVRGRGDTEAFFGQGTRLTVV.